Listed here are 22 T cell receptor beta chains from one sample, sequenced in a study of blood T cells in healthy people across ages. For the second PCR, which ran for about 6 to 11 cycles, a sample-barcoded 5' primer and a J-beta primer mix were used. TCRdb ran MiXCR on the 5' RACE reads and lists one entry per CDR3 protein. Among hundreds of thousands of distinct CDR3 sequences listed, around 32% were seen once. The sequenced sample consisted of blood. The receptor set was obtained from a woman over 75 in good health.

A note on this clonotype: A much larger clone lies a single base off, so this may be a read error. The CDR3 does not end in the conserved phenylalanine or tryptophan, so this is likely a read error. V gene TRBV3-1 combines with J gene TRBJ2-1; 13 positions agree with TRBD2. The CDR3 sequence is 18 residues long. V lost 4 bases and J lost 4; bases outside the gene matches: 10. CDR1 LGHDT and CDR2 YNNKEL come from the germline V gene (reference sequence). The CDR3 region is CASSLGTSGIAGYNEQFS. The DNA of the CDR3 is TGTGCCAGCAGCCTGGGGACTAGCGGGATAGCGGGGTACAATGAGCAGTTCTCC.

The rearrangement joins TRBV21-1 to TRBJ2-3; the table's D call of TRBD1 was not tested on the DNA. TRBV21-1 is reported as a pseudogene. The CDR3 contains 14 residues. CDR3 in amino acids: CGPRARGPEDTQYF. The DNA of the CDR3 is TGTGGGCCGAGGGCCAGGGGGCCTGAAGATACGCAGTATTTT.

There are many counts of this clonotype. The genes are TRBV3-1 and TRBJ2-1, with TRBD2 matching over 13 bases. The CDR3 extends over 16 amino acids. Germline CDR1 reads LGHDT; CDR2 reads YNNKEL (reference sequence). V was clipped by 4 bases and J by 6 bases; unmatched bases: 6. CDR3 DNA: TGTGCCAGCAGCCGCTTGACTAGCGGGGGGTCCAATGAGCAGTTCTTC. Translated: CASSRLTSGGSNEQFF.

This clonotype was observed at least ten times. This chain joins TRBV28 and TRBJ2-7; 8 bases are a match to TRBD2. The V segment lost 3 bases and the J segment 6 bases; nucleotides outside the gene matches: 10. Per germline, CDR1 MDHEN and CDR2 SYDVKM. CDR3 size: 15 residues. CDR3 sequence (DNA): TGTGCCAGCAGTTTCCCAGTAGGCGGGGGGTTCGAGCAGTACTTC. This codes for CASSFPVGGGFEQYF.

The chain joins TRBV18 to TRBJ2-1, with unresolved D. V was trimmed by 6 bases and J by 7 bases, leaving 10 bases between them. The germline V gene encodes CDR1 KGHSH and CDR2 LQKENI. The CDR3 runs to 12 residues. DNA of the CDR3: TGTGCCAGCTCTACCACGGTGAATGAGCAGTTCTTC. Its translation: CASSTTVNEQFF.

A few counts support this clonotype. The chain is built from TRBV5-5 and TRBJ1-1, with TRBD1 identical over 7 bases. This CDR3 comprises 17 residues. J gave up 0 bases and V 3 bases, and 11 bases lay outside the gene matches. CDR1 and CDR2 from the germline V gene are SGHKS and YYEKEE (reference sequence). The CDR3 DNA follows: TGTGCCAGCAGCTGGGGGGTGACAGGGAGGGTGAACACTGAAGCTTTCTTT. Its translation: CASSWGVTGRVNTEAFF.

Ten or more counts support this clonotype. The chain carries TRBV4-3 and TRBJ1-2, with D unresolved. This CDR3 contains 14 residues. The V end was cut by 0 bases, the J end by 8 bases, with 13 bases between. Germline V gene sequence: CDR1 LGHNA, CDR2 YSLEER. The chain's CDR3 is CASSQDHITGGYTF. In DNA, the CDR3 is TGCGCCAGCAGCCAAGACCACATCACGGGAGGCTACACCTTC.

The CDR3 region has the DNA TGCAGCGTTGTGCCACTAGCGGTCCGTAATGAGCAGTTCTTC. Encoded protein: CSVVPLAVRNEQFF. V is TRBV29-1 and J is TRBJ2-1, with 8 bases identical to TRBD2. The CDR3 contains 14 residues. V was clipped by 4 bases and J by 7 bases; unmatched bases: 9. CDR1 and CDR2 (germline): SQVTM, ANQGSEA.

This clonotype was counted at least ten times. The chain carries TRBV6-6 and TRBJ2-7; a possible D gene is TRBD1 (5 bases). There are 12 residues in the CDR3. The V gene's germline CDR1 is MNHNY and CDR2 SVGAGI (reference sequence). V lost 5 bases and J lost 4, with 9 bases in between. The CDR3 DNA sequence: TGTGCCAGCAGTGGACACAGATACGAGCAGTACTTC. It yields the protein CASSGHRYEQYF.

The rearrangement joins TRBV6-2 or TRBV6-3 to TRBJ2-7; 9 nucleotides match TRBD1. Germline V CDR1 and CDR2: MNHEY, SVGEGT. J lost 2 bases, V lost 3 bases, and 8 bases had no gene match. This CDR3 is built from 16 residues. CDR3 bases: TGTGCCAGCAGTTATGACGGACAGGGGTTTACCTACGAGCAGTACTTC. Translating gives CASSYDGQGFTYEQYF.

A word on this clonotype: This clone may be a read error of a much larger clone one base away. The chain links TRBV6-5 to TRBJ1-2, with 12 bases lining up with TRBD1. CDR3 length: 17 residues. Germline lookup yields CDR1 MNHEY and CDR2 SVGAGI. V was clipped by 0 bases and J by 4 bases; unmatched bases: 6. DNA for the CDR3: TGTGCCAGCAGTTACTCGTCGGGACAGGGGGCCTGCTATGGCTACACCTTC. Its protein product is CASSYSSGQGACYGYTF.

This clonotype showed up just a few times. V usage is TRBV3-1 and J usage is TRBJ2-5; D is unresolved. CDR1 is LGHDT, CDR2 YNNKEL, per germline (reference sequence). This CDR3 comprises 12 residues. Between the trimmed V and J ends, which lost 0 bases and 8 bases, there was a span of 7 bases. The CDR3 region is CASSQDRVTQYF. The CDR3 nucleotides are TGTGCCAGCAGCCAAGATAGGGTTACCCAGTACTTC.

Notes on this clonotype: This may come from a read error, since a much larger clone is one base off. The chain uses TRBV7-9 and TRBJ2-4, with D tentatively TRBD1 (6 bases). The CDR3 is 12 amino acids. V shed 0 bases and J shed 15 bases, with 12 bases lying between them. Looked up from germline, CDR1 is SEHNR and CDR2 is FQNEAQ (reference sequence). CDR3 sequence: CASSLADSKRYF. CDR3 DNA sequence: TGTGCCAGCAGCTTAGCGGACAGTAAGCGGTACTTC.

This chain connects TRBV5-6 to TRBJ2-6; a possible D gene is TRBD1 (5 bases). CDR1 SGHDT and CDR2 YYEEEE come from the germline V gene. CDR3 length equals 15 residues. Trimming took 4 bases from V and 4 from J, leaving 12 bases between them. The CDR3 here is CASSGKGPGANVLTF. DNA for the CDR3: TGTGCCAGCAGCGGAAAGGGGCCCGGGGCCAACGTCCTGACTTTC.

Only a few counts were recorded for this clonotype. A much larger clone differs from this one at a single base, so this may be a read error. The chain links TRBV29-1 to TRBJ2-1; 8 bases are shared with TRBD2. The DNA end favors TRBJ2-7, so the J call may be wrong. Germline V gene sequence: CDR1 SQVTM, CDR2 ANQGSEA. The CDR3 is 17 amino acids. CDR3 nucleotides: TGCAGCGCCCGAGGGTCCGGCGGGGGGCACTACTACAATGAGCAGTACTTC. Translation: CSARGSGGGHYYNEQYF.

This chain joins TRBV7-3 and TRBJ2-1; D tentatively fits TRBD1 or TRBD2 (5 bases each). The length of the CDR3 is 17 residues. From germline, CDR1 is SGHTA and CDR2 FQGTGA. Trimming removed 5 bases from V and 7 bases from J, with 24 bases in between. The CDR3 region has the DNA TGTGCCAGCAGCCCTAACGGGGCGAACCCTGGGCTTAATGAGCAGTTCTTC. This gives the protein CASSPNGANPGLNEQFF.

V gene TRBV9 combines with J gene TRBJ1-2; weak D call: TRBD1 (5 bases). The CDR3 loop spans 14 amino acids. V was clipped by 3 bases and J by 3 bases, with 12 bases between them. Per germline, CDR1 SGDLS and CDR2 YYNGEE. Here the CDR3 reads CASSAIQGDYGYTF. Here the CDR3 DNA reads TGTGCCAGCAGCGCAATCCAGGGAGACTATGGCTACACCTTC.

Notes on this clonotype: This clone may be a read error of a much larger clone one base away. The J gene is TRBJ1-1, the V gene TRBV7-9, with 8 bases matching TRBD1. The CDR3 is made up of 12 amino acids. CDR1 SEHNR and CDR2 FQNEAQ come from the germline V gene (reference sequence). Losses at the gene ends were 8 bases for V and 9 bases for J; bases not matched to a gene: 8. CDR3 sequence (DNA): TGTGCCAGCGGCTACAGACAGGGGAAAGCTTTCTTT. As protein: CASGYRQGKAFF.

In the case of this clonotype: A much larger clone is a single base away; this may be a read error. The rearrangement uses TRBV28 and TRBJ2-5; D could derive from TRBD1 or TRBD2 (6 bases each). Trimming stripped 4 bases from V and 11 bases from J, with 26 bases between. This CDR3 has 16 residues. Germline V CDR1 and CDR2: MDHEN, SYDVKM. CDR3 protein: CASSSLPGRGQREQYF. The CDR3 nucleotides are TGTGCCAGCAGTTCCCTTCCGGGACGGGGGCAAAGGGAGCAGTACTTC.

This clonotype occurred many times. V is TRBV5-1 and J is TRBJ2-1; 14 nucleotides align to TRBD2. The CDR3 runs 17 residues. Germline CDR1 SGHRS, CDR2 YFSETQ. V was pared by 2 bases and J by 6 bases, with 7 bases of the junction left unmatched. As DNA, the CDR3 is TGCGCCAGCAGCTTAACTGGGACTAGCGGGGGTGGCAATGAGCAGTTCTTC. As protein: CASSLTGTSGGGNEQFF.

CDR3: CSAGGGHSWGETQYF. In DNA, the CDR3 is TGCAGCGCCGGGGGCGGGCACTCTTGGGGGGAGACCCAGTACTTC. The rearrangement links TRBV29-1 to TRBJ2-5, with D possibly called TRBD1 or TRBD2 (6 bases each). The CDR3 is made up of 15 amino acids. Deletions cut 7 bases from V and 5 bases from J, with 23 bases between. In germline, CDR1 is SQVTM, CDR2 ANQGSEA.

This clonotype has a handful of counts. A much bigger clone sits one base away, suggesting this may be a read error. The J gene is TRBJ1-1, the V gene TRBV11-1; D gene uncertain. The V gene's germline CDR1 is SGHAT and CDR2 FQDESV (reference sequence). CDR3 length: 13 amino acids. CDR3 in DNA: TGTGCCAGCAGCTTCCAGTTGAACGCTGAAGCTTTCTTT. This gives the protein CASSFQLNAEAFF. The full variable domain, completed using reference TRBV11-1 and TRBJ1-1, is EAEVAQSPRYKITEKSQAVAFWCDPISGHATLYWYRQILGQGPELLVQFQDESVVDDSQLPKDRFSAERLKGVDSTLKIQPAELGDSAMYLCASSFQLNAEAFFGQGTRLTVV.